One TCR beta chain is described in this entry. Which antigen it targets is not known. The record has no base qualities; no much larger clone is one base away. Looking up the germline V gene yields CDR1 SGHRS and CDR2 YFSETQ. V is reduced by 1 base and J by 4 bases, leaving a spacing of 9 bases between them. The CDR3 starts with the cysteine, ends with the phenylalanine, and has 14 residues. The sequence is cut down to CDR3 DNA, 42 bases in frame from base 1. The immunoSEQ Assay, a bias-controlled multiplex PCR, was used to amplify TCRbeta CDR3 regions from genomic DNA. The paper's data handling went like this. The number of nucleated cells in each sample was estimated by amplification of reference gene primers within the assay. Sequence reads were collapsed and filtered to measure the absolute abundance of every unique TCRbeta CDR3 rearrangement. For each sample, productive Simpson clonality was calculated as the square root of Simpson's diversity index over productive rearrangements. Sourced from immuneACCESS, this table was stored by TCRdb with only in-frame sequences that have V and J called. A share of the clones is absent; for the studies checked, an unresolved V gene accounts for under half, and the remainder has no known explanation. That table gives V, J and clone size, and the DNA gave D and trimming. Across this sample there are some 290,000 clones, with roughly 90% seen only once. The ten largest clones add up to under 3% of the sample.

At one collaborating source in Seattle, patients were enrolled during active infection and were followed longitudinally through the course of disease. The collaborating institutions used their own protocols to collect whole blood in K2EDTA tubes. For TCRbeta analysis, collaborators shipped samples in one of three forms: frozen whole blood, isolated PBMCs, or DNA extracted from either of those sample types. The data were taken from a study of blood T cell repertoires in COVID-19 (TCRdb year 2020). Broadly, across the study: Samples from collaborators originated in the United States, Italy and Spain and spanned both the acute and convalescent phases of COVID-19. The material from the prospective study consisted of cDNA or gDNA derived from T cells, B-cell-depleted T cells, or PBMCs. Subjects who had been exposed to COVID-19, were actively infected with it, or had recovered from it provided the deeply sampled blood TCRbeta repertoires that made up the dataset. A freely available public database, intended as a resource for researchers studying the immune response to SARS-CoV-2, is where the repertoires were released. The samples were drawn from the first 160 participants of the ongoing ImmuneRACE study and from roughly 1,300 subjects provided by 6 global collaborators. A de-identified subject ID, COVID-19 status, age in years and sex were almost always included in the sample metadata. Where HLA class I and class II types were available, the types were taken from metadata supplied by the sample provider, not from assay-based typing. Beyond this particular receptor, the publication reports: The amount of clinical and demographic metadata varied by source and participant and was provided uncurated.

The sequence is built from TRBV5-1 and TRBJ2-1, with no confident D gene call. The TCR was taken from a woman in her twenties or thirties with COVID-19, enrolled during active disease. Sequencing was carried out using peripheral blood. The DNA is TGCGCCAGCAGCTTGACTGTCTTATACAATGAGCAGTTCTTC. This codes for CASSLTVLYNEQFF.